Listed below are T cell receptor beta chains from one sample, sequenced in a study of PD-1 blockade in classical Hodgkin lymphoma. Measured with immunoSEQ multiplex PCR; TCRdb has only the in-frame clones, and not every one. The table includes about 46,000 clones, roughly 73% detected once. The material was peripheral blood mononuclear cells (PBMCs), obtained at baseline. These receptors all stem from a human donor with classical Hodgkin lymphoma. Both conserved end residues are part of each CDR3. The D gene is left open where the match is weak. Size is omitted from some rows. Given values are once, few, many or a class for expanded clones.

D gene	V gene	clone size	J gene	CDR3 protein	CDR3 DNA
TRBD1	TRBV5-1	.	TRBJ2-2	CASSYTARDRGRLYTGELFF	TGCGCCAGCAGCTACACAGCCCGGGACAGGGGGCGCCTTTACACCGGGGAGCTGTTTTTT
.	TRBV27	.	TRBJ1-3	CASSPHPGAPGNTIYF	TGTGCCAGCAGTCCCCATCCGGGGGCGCCGGGAAACACCATATATTTT
.	TRBV19	.	TRBJ2-5	CASLGLGYQETQYF	TGTGCCAGCCTGGGGCTGGGGTACCAAGAGACCCAGTACTTC
TRBD1	TRBV6-5	.	TRBJ1-2	CASSRTGSNYGYTF	TGTGCCAGCAGTAGGACAGGGTCTAACTATGGCTACACCTTC
.	TRBV6-5	.	TRBJ1-1	CASRKDTEAFF	TGTGCCAGCAGGAAGGACACTGAAGCTTTCTTT
TRBD1	TRBV7-8	once	TRBJ1-5	CASSFTGVNQPQHF	TGTGCCAGCAGCTTTACAGGGGTCAATCAGCCCCAGCATTTT
.	TRBV27	.	TRBJ1-1	CASSLLGNTEAFF	TGTGCCAGCAGTTTGTTAGGGAACACTGAAGCTTTCTTT
.	TRBV4-2	.	TRBJ2-6	CASSQQERAGGANVLTF	TGTGCCAGCAGCCAACAAGAGAGGGCAGGTGGGGCCAACGTCCTGACTTTC
.	TRBV6-5	.	TRBJ2-3	CASSLGLTDTQYF	TGTGCCAGCAGTTTGGGATTAACAGATACGCAGTATTTT
.	TRBV6-1	.	TRBJ1-5	CASSGSWDQPQHF	TGTGCCAGCAGTGGGTCCTGGGATCAGCCCCAGCATTTT
TRBD2	TRBV7-9	.	TRBJ2-7	CASSFLAEDYEQYF	TGTGCCAGCAGCTTCCTAGCGGAGGATTACGAGCAGTACTTC
.	TRBV10-1	once	TRBJ2-1	CASSGGRAGNYNEQFF	TGCGCCAGCAGTGGGGGTCGGGCGGGAAACTACAATGAGCAGTTCTTC
.	TRBV25-1	.	TRBJ1-1	CASSEYGRDMAFF	TGTGCCAGCAGTGAATATGGCAGGGACATGGCTTTCTTT
.	TRBV27	.	TRBJ2-7	CASSLLGRTYEQYF	TGTGCCAGCAGTTTACTCGGACGGACCTACGAGCAGTACTTC
.	TRBV19	.	TRBJ1-1	CASSIGPLGAFF	TGTGCCAGTAGTATTGGGCCTTTGGGAGCTTTCTTT
.	TRBV19	few	TRBJ1-1	CASSILWSRKSVRTEAFF	TGTGCCAGTAGTATATTGTGGAGTCGAAAATCGGTCCGTACTGAAGCTTTCTTT
.	TRBV4-2	.	TRBJ2-7	CASSVGGRVEQYF	TGTGCCAGCAGCGTTGGGGGACGGGTCGAGCAGTACTTC
.	TRBV27	.	TRBJ2-5	CASSRQSQETQYF	TGTGCCAGCAGTCGACAGTCCCAAGAGACCCAGTACTTC
TRBD1	TRBV14	.	TRBJ2-7	CASSQWDRGRSYEQYF	TGTGCCAGCAGCCAGTGGGACAGGGGGCGGTCCTACGAGCAGTACTTC
TRBD2	TRBV11-2	.	TRBJ2-7	CASSLGSGRPYEQYF	TGTGCCAGCAGCTTAGGTAGCGGGAGGCCCTACGAGCAGTACTTC
.	TRBV28	once	TRBJ1-3	CASSFSLDTIGTTGNTIYF	TGTGCCAGCAGTTTTTCTCTCGACACGATCGGGACAACTGGAAACACCATATATTTT
.	TRBV5-4	.	TRBJ1-2	CASTPGGGDAYGYTF	TGTGCCAGCACCCCCGGCGGGGGGGACGCCTATGGCTACACCTTC
.	TRBV4-1	.	TRBJ1-3	CASSQFGRAGNTIYF	TGCGCCAGCAGCCAATTTGGCAGGGCTGGAAACACCATATATTTT
.	TRBV2	medium-sized	TRBJ1-4	CASSVGLNELFF	TGTGCCAGCAGTGTCGGTCTAAACGAACTGTTTTTT